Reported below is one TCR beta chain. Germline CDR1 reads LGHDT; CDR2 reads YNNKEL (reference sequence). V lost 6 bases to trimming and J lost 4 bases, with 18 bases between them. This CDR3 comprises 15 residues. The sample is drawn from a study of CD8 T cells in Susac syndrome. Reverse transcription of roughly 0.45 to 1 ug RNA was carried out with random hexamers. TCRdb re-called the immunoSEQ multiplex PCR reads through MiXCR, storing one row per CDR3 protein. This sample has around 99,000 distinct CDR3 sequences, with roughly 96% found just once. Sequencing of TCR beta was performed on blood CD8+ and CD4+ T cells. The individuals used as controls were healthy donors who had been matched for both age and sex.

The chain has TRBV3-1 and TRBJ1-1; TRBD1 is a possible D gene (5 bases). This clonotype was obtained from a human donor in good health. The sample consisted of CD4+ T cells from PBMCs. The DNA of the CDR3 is TGTGCCAGCAGTTTTTGGGACTCAAGGGGCACTGAAGCTTTCTTT. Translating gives CASSFWDSRGTEAFF. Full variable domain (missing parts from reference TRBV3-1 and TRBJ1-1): DTAVSQTPKYLVTQMGNDKSIKCEQNLGHDTMYWYKQDSKKFLKIMFSYNNKELIINETVPNRFSPKSPDKAHLNLHINSLELGDSAVYFCASSFWDSRGTEAFFGQGTRLTVV.